This T cell receptor (beta chain) stems from a study of breast tumors, draining lymph nodes, adjacent tissues. One entry per CDR3 protein, called by TCRdb with MiXCR from the multiplex PCR reads. The repertoire has approximately 190,000 distinct CDR3 sequences, about 32% of them found once; the top ten carry about 4.3%. The sample holds many counts of this clonotype. Its target is not known. Study-wide points: Tumor T cell lymph node origin was a supported hypothesis, not proven.

Samples came from axillary lymph nodes draining the breast cancer. V was cut by 6 bases and J by 0 bases, with 12 bases left in between. Germline V gene data show CDR1 as MNHEY and CDR2 as SVGAGI. The CDR3 sequence is 15 residues long. This chain joins TRBV6-5 and TRBJ1-5, with D possibly TRBD1 on 5 matching bases. Specimen: axillary lymph node tissue. This clonotype was obtained from a female donor with breast cancer. Some clones in this sample may be carry-over from other donors' samples. This chain's CDR3 is CASRSDSSSNQPQHF. The DNA of the CDR3 is TGTGCCAGCAGATCTGACAGTTCTAGCAATCAGCCCCAGCATTTT.